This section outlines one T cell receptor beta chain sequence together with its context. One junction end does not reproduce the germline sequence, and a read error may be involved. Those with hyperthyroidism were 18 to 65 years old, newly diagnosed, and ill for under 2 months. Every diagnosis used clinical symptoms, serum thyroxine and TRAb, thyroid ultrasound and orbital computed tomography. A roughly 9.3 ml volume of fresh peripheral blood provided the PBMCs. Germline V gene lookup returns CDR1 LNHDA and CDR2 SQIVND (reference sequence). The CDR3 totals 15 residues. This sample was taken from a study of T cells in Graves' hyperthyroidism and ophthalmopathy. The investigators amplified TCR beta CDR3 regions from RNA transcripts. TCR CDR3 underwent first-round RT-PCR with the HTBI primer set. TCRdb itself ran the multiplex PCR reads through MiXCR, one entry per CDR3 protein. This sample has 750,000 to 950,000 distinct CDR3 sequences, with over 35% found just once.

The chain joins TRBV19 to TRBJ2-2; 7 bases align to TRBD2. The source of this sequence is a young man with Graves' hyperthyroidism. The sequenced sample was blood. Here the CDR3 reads CVSSSNSGYTGELFF. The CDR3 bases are TGTGTCAGTAGTTCGAATAGCGGGTACACCGGGGAGCTGTTTTTT.